Presented here are 10 T cell receptor beta chains from one specimen sequenced in a study of CD8+ T cells in alopecia areata. In each case, RNA was isolated and then reverse transcribed into cDNA as the sequencing template. Method: immunoSEQ multiplex PCR; TCRdb's copy keeps in-frame clones and lacks some. The sample contains 140,000 or so clones, about half of which appear only once. The sequencing used CD4+ T cells sorted from blood, collected at week 0. Receptors were obtained from a human donor with alopecia areata.

The chain recombines TRBV29-1 with TRBJ2-7; D remains ambiguous. Germline values: CDR1 SQVTM, CDR2 ANQGSEA. CDR3 length equals 12 residues. Trimming cost V 4 bases and J 2 bases, with 9 bases left between them. Here the CDR3 DNA reads TGCAGCGTTGCCAGCAGCACCTACGAGCAGTACTTC. As protein: CSVASSTYEQYF.

This clone was counted between two and nine times. The chain uses TRBV29-1 and TRBJ2-2; D gene unclear. The V end lost 6 bases, the J end lost 3 bases, and 8 bases lay between the germline ends. The CDR3 is made up of 12 amino acids. The germline V gene encodes CDR1 SQVTM and CDR2 ANQGSEA. The CDR3 loop is CSVAVHTGELFF. The CDR3, as DNA: TGCAGCGTCGCGGTTCACACCGGGGAGCTGTTTTTT.

The count of this clone is one. The V and J genes are TRBV4-2 and TRBJ2-2; D may be TRBD2 (5 bases). Per germline, CDR1 LGHNA and CDR2 YNFKEQ. V was clipped by 3 bases and J by 13 bases, with 15 bases between them. The length of the CDR3 is 13 residues. CDR3 loop: CASSQGASPGLFF. The CDR3 DNA is TGTGCCAGCAGCCAGGGAGCCTCTCCGGGGCTGTTTTTT.

The chain carries TRBV29-1 and TRBJ2-7; D unresolved. The CDR3 sequence is 12 residues long. Germline V lookup: CDR1 SQVTM, CDR2 ANQGSEA. Trimming removed 5 bases from V and 5 bases from J, with 13 bases in between. This CDR3 reads CSVYGPADEQYF. CDR3 sequence (DNA): TGCAGCGTTTACGGGCCCGCCGACGAGCAGTACTTC.

The V call is TRBV11-2, the J call TRBJ2-1, with unresolved D. This CDR3 comprises 16 residues. V gave up 0 bases and J gave up 1 base, with 10 bases separating them. Germline values: CDR1 SGHAT, CDR2 FQNNGV. In nucleotides, the CDR3 is TGTGCCAGCAGCTTAGATAGGCGGATATCCTACAATGAGCAGTTCTTC. This translates into CASSLDRRISYNEQFF.

The chain has TRBV7-2 and TRBJ1-3, with 8 bases aligning to TRBD1. This CDR3 has 16 amino acids. Germline-derived CDR1 and CDR2 are SGHTA and FQGNSA. The J segment lost 3 bases and the V segment lost 4 bases, leaving 8 bases of the junction unmatched. CDR3 amino acids: CASSSRTGPGGNTIYF. The CDR3 DNA follows: TGTGCCAGCAGCTCGCGGACAGGGCCTGGTGGAAACACCATATATTTT.

This chain links TRBV11-2 with TRBJ1-2, with a tentative D call TRBD1 (5 bases). The CDR3 has 12 residues. Deletions cut 6 bases from V and 3 bases from J, with 8 bases between. The germline V gene encodes CDR1 SGHAT and CDR2 FQNNGV. Here the CDR3 DNA reads TGTGCCAGCAGGGACACAGACTATGGCTACACCTTC. This codes for CASRDTDYGYTF.

This clone has a handful of counts. The chain joins TRBV29-1 to TRBJ1-2; D remains ambiguous. Trimming removed 3 bases from V and 8 bases from J, with 7 bases in between. The CDR3 length is 10 residues. Germline V gene lookup returns CDR1 SQVTM and CDR2 ANQGSEA. CDR3 DNA sequence: TGCAGCGTTGACGTCCTCGGCTACACCTTC. This translates into CSVDVLGYTF.

In this sample, this clone turned up once. This rearrangement joins TRBV5-4 to TRBJ2-7, with D possibly TRBD1 on 5 matching bases. V was trimmed by 0 bases and J by 4 bases, leaving 14 bases between them. This CDR3 has 15 amino acids. Germline V gene sequence: CDR1 SGHNT, CDR2 YYREEE (reference sequence). CDR3 nucleotide sequence: TGTGCCAGCAGCTTGGCCCTTGGCTCAGGGTACGAGCAGTACTTC. Protein sequence: CASSLALGSGYEQYF.

This clone was seen a few times. The rearrangement uses TRBV7-2 and TRBJ2-3; 10 bases agree with TRBD2. The CDR3 has 14 residues. Germline CDR1 SGHTA, CDR2 FQGNSA. J gave up 5 bases and V 8 bases, and 7 bases lay outside the gene matches. CDR3: CASGAGGPRDTQYF. CDR3 DNA sequence: TGTGCCAGCGGAGCGGGAGGGCCAAGAGATACGCAGTATTTT. Drawing the rest from reference TRBV7-2 and TRBJ2-3, the complete variable domain is GAGVSQSPSNKVTEKGKDVELRCDPISGHTALYWYRQSLGQGLEFLIYFQGNSAPDKSGLPSDRFSAERTGGSVSTLTIQRTQQEDSAVYLCASGAGGPRDTQYFGPGTRLTVL.